This T cell receptor beta chain comes out of a study of blood T cell repertoires in COVID-19. Study summary: COVID-19 samples, acute and convalescent, were from the United States, Italy and Spain. PBMCs, B-cell-depleted T cells, or T cells were the source of the cDNA or gDNA that made up the material.

Germline V gene lookup returns CDR1 KGHDR and CDR2 SFDVKD. V was pared by 4 bases and J by 4 bases, with 7 bases of the junction left unmatched. This CDR3 is built from 15 residues. Libraries were prepared by immunoSEQ multiplex PCR; TCRdb keeps only in-frame clonotypes and omits some of them. The repertoire has around 130,000 clones, around 89% of them found once; the top ten carry roughly 18%. This sequence originates from a man aged 50-59 years with active or convalescent COVID-19. V is TRBV24-1 and J is TRBJ1-2, with 8 bases fitting TRBD1. Sequenced input: peripheral blood. CDR3: CATSERQGRSYGYTF. DNA of the CDR3: TGTGCCACCAGTGAGCGACAGGGGAGGTCCTATGGCTACACCTTC.